This T cell receptor beta chain emerged from a study of radiotherapy plus CTLA-4 blockade in lung cancer. Study information: Overall, less than 20% of patients showed an objective response, while roughly 28% attained disease control. General study results and limits: Following radiotherapy plus ipilimumab, tumor-derived TCR clones expanded in the blood. Dynamics of early blood T cell clones, together with interferon-beta, were reportedly the best predictors of response.

The assay was immunoSEQ multiplex PCR, and TCRdb's table has in-frame clones only and misses some. The repertoire has tens of thousands of clones, 73% of them found once; the top ten carry over 3%. The study treated chemo-refractory metastatic non-small-cell lung cancer patients with focal radiation plus ipilimumab CTLA-4 blockade. To note about this clone: Antigen unknown.

The material sequenced was peripheral blood, taken from a patient treated with radiotherapy plus ipilimumab. The receptor was isolated from a human donor with non-small cell lung cancer who had stable disease on radiotherapy plus ipilimumab.

DNA for the CDR3: TGTGCCAGCAGTGAAGCGGCAGGGATCTACGAGCAGTACTTC. Translated: CASSEAAGIYEQYF. V gene TRBV6-1 combines with J gene TRBJ2-7; possible D gene TRBD1, 5 bases. V lost 0 bases and J lost 3, with 9 bases in between. The CDR3 is 14 residues long. CDR1 MNHNS and CDR2 SASEGT come from the germline V gene.